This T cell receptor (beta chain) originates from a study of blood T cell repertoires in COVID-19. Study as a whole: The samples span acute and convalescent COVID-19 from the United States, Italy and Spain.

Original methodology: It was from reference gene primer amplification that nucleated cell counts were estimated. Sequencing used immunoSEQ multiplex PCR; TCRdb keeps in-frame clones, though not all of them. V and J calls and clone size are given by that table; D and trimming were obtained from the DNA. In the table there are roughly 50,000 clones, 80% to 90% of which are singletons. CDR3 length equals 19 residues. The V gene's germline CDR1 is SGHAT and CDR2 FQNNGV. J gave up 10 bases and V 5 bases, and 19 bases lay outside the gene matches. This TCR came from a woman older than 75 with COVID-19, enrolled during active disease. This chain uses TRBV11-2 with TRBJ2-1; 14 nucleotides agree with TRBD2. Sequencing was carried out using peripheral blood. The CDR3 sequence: CASSRPAGGGLAGVGEQFF. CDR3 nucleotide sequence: TGTGCCAGCAGCCGGCCGGCAGGGGGGGGACTAGCGGGAGTAGGGGAGCAGTTCTTC.